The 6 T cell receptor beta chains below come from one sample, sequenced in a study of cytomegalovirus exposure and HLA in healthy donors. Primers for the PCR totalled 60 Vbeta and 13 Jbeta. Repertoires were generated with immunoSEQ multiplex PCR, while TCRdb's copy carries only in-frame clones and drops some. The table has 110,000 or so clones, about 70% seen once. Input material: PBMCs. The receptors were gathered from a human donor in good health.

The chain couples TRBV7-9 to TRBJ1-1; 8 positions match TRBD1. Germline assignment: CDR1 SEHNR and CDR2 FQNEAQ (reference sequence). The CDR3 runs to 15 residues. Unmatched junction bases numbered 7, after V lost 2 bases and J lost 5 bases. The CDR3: CASSLYTGGGTEAFF. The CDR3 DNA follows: TGTGCCAGCAGCTTATATACAGGGGGTGGGACTGAAGCTTTCTTT.

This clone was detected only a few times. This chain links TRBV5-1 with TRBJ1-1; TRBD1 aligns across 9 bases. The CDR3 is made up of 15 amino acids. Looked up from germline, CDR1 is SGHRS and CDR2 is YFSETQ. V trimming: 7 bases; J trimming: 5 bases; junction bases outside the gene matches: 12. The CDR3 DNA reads TGCGCCAGCGGGACAGGGTTATCGGGGGCGACTGAAGCTTTCTTT. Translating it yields CASGTGLSGATEAFF.

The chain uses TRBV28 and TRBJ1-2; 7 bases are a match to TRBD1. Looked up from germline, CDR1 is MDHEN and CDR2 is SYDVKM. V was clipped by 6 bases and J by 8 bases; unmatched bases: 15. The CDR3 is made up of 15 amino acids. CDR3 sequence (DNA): TGTGCCAGCAGCCCTGGACAGGTGGTTACAGGCGGCTACACCTTC. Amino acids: CASSPGQVVTGGYTF.

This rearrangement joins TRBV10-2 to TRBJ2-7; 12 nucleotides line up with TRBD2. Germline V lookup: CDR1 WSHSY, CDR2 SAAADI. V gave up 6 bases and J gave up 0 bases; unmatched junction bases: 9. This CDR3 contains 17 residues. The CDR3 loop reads CASRAGTSGFYSYEQYF. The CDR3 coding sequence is TGCGCCAGCAGAGCCGGGACTAGCGGGTTTTACTCCTACGAGCAGTACTTC.

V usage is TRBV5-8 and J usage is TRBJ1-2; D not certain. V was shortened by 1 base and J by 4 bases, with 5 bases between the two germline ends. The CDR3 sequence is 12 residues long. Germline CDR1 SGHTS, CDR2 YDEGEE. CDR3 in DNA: TGTGCCAGCAGCTTGTTCAGCTATGGCTACACCTTC. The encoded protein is CASSLFSYGYTF.

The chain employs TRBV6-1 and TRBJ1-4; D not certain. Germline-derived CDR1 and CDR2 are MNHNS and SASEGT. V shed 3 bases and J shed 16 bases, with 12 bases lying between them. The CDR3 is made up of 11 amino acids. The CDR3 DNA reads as TGTGCCAGCAGTGAGTTCGGGGTACCGTTTTTT. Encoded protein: CASSEFGVPFF.